This note documents a single TCR beta chain sequence. Its antigen is not known. The data stem from a study of CD8+ T cells in alopecia areata. Study context: A 6-month period off drug followed tofacitinib, which lasted 6 to 18 months. Study-level findings and limits: Lesional scalp exceeded normal scalp in clonality, especially in alopecia totalis/universalis. Persistence of many expanded lesional clones was seen in scalp and blood during tofacitinib.

It was cDNA, reverse transcribed from extracted RNA, that served as the sequencing template. The assay was immunoSEQ multiplex PCR, and TCRdb's table has in-frame clones only and misses some. This sample has some 170,000 clones, with less than 70% found just once. This CDR3 contains 14 residues. V was trimmed by 0 bases and J by 6 bases, leaving 9 bases between them. The V gene's germline CDR1 is MNHEY and CDR2 SVGAGI. Treatment indicated: oral pan-JAK inhibitor, 5-10 mg twice daily. Alopecia areata patients provided lesional scalp punch biopsies and peripheral blood. The sequence derives from a human donor with alopecia areata. This sample comprised CD8+ T cells sorted from blood, obtained at week 24, from a patient treated with tofacitinib. The chain joins TRBV6-5 to TRBJ1-5; D gene unclear. CDR3 coding DNA: TGTGCCAGCAGTTACTCAGGAGGAGTTCAGCCCCAGCATTTT. Translated: CASSYSGGVQPQHF.